Presented here are 27 T cell receptor beta chains from one specimen sequenced in a study of blood T cell repertoires in COVID-19. Clones were read by immunoSEQ multiplex PCR, and TCRdb kept only the in-frame ones, dropping some. The table includes a few hundred thousand clones, roughly 86% detected once. Sequenced material: peripheral blood. All receptors derive from a human donor in a cohort sampled during active COVID-19.

This rearrangement joins TRBV21-1 to TRBJ2-2; the DNA was not used to check the table's D call, TRBD1. TRBV21-1 is assigned pseudogene status. There are 16 residues in the CDR3. CDR3 nucleotides: TGTGCCAGCAGCACCTCGGCAGGGGCGGGTACCGGGGAGCTGTTTTTT. Protein product: CASSTSAGAGTGELFF.

The rearrangement joins TRBV13 to TRBJ2-1; D uncertain. Per germline, CDR1 PRHDT and CDR2 FYEKMQ (reference sequence). The CDR3 runs 14 residues. V lost 3 bases and J lost 8, with 14 bases in between. The CDR3 DNA reads TGTGCCAGCAGCTTGGGTGGAGCCACGGATGAGCAGTTCTTC. Translation gives CASSLGGATDEQFF.

The chain links TRBV10-3 to TRBJ2-5; TRBD2 agrees at 11 bases. The CDR3 is 18 residues long. The V gene end was trimmed by 4 bases and the J gene end by 7 bases; junction bases not matched to a gene: 17. CDR1 and CDR2 from the germline V gene are ENHRY and SYGVKD. The CDR3: CAISASLASGGPDRTQYF. CDR3 in DNA: TGTGCCATCAGTGCTTCGTTGGCTAGCGGGGGGCCAGATCGGACCCAGTACTTC.

This clone has a single count. The genes are TRBV30 and TRBJ1-5, with D perhaps matching TRBD1 (6 bases). Looked up from germline, CDR1 is GTSNPN and CDR2 is SVGIG (reference sequence). The CDR3 loop spans 14 amino acids. The germline V and J ends were trimmed by 0 bases and 9 bases, with 15 bases remaining between them. CDR3 DNA sequence: TGTGCCTGGAGTGTATTGGGGGCTGGGCGGCCCCAGCATTTT. This translates into CAWSVLGAGRPQHF.

V gene TRBV7-2 combines with J gene TRBJ2-1, with TRBD1 matching 10 bases. V shed 7 bases, J shed 10 bases, and the junction held 16 bases outside the gene matches. This CDR3 has 16 amino acids. The germline V gene encodes CDR1 SGHTA and CDR2 FQGNSA. CDR3 in amino acids: CASTAYRRQGADEQFF. The CDR3 bases are TGTGCCAGCACCGCTTATAGGAGACAGGGGGCGGACGAGCAGTTCTTC. Full variable domain (rest looked up from reference TRBV7-2 and TRBJ2-1): GAGVSQSPSNKVTEKGKDVELRCDPISGHTALYWYRQSLGQGLEFLIYFQGNSAPDKSGLPSDRFSAERTGGSVSTLTIQRTQQEDSAVYLCASTAYRRQGADEQFFGPGTRLTVL.

The rearrangement uses TRBV6-2 or TRBV6-3 and TRBJ1-5; D is unresolved. This CDR3 comprises 17 residues. The V and J ends lost 5 bases and 0 bases respectively, with 17 bases between them. Germline CDR1 MNHEY, CDR2 SVGEGT. CDR3 coding DNA: TGTGCCAGCAGTCGTCGCCGGAGTGACGGTAGCAATCAGCCCCAGCATTTT. Protein product: CASSRRRSDGSNQPQHF.

The chain joins TRBV7-3 to TRBJ2-6; 7 positions agree with TRBD1. Germline V lookup: CDR1 SGHTA, CDR2 FQGTGA. V dropped 5 bases and J dropped 0; count of bases not matched to a gene: 4. The CDR3 is 16 amino acids. The CDR3 is CASSPWDSSGANVLTF. The CDR3 region has the DNA TGTGCCAGCAGCCCCTGGGACAGCTCTGGGGCCAACGTCCTGACTTTC.

This chain joins TRBV4-3 and TRBJ2-2; 9 nucleotides match TRBD2. J gave up 9 bases and V 0 bases, and 2 bases lay outside the gene matches. This CDR3 comprises 14 residues. Germline CDR1 and CDR2: LGHNA and YSLEER. The chain's CDR3 is CASSQDSGRRELFF. The DNA for the CDR3 is TGCGCCAGCAGCCAAGATAGCGGGAGACGGGAGCTGTTTTTT.

The V gene is TRBV30, the J gene TRBJ2-1; TRBD2 matches 8 bases. This CDR3 spans 13 amino acids. Germline V gives CDR1 GTSNPN, CDR2 SVGIG (reference sequence). With V trimmed by 7 bases and J by 8 bases, 10 bases remained unmatched. In DNA, the CDR3 is TGTGCCTACCGGGGGGGCCTAAGCGATGAGCAGTTCTTC. The encoded protein is CAYRGGLSDEQFF.

This chain links TRBV5-1 with TRBJ1-1; TRBD1 matches 9 bases. CDR3 length: 16 amino acids. V dropped 4 bases and J dropped 2; count of bases not matched to a gene: 9. Germline V gives CDR1 SGHRS, CDR2 YFSETQ. The CDR3 here is CASSPNTGGFNTEAFF. CDR3 coding DNA: TGCGCCAGCAGCCCCAATACAGGGGGCTTTAACACTGAAGCTTTCTTT.

For this clone: Different DNA sequences within this sample yield the same CDR3. The genes are TRBV7-2 and TRBJ2-1, with TRBD1 matching 10 bases. The trim removed 3 bases at V and 2 bases at J, leaving 4 bases unmatched. Germline V CDR1 and CDR2: SGHTA, FQGNSA. The CDR3 contains 16 residues. The CDR3 nucleotides are TGTGCCAGCAGCTTGGCCGGGACAGGGGCCTACAATGAGCAGTTCTTC. This sequence encodes CASSLAGTGAYNEQFF.

This chain uses TRBV6-5 with TRBJ2-7; D is perhaps TRBD1 (5 bases). Germline assignment: CDR1 MNHEY and CDR2 SVGAGI. V shed 2 bases and J shed 2 bases, with 13 bases lying between them. This CDR3 is built from 15 residues. The CDR3, as DNA: TGTGCCAGCAGTTACGATAGGACATCAGCCTACGAGCAGTACTTC. It specifies CASSYDRTSAYEQYF.

In this sample, this clone turned up a few times. The rearrangement uses TRBV7-9 and TRBJ1-3, with D tentatively TRBD1 (5 bases). Germline-derived CDR1 and CDR2 are SEHNR and FQNEAQ (reference sequence). CDR3 length: 15 residues. Trimming stripped 1 base from V and 0 bases from J, with 7 bases between. CDR3 loop: CASSLGQISGNTIYF. In nucleotides, the CDR3 is TGTGCCAGCAGCTTAGGACAGATCTCTGGAAACACCATATATTTT.

This chain connects TRBV4-2 to TRBJ2-1, with a possible D match to TRBD2 (6 bases). The CDR3 sequence is 15 residues long. Germline assignment: CDR1 LGHNA and CDR2 YNFKEQ. Trimming took off 5 bases at V and 10 bases at J, with 21 bases between the two ends. The CDR3 DNA is TGTGCCAGCAGCTCCTCAGGTGGGCGAGGAGGGGAGCAGTTCTTC. It codes for CASSSSGGRGGEQFF.

V usage is TRBV6-5 and J usage is TRBJ2-7; D gene unclear. The germline V gene encodes CDR1 MNHEY and CDR2 SVGAGI. The CDR3 is made up of 14 amino acids. With 4 bases removed from V and 3 bases from J, the gap between germline ends came to 13 bases. The CDR3 protein is CASSSAPQVYEQYF. The DNA of the CDR3 is TGTGCCAGCAGTTCGGCACCTCAGGTCTACGAGCAGTACTTC.

The V gene is TRBV7-8, the J gene TRBJ1-5, with TRBD1 matching 7 bases. The ends lost 6 bases at V and 4 bases at J; junction bases unmatched: 9. The CDR3 is 15 amino acids. Germline-derived CDR1 and CDR2 are SGHVS and FQNEAQ. DNA of the CDR3: TGTGCCAGCAGTCTGGCAGGGACAGAGAATCAGCCCCAGCATTTT. This translates into CASSLAGTENQPQHF. Full variable domain (missing parts from reference TRBV7-8 and TRBJ1-5): GAGVSQSPRYKVAKRGQDVALRCDPISGHVSLFWYQQALGQGPEFLTYFQNEAQLDKSGLPSDRFFAERPEGSVSTLKIQRTQQEDSAVYLCASSLAGTENQPQHFGDGTRLSIL.

J is TRBJ2-7 and V is TRBV6-2 or TRBV6-3; D is undetermined. Per germline, CDR1 MNHEY and CDR2 SVGEGT. The CDR3 contains 13 residues. V dropped 2 bases and J dropped 2 bases, with 7 bases sitting between them. The CDR3 region has the DNA TGTGCCAGCAGTTACGAAGCCCCCTACGAGCAGTACTTC. It encodes CASSYEAPYEQYF.

The chain recombines TRBV4-3 with TRBJ2-7; TRBD1 matches at 8 bases. Losses at the gene ends were 0 bases for V and 4 bases for J; bases not matched to a gene: 5. Germline V lookup: CDR1 LGHNA, CDR2 YSLEER. This CDR3 is 15 amino acids long. CDR3 amino acids: CASSQETGGPYEQYF. The CDR3, as DNA: TGCGCCAGCAGCCAAGAAACAGGGGGGCCTTACGAGCAGTACTTC.

The rearrangement joins TRBV7-2 to TRBJ2-7, with TRBD2 matching 11 bases. CDR1 SGHTA and CDR2 FQGNSA come from the germline V gene. The J segment lost 6 bases and the V segment lost 4 bases, leaving 5 bases of the junction unmatched. CDR3 size: 14 residues. The CDR3 bases are TGTGCCAGCAGCTCTACTAGCGGGAGAGCCGAGCAGTACTTC. This sequence encodes CASSSTSGRAEQYF.

This sequence joins TRBV30 and TRBJ1-4; 9 bases line up with TRBD1. V lost 4 bases, J lost 5 bases, and 11 bases stayed unmatched. Germline V gene sequence: CDR1 GTSNPN, CDR2 SVGIG (reference sequence). The CDR3 totals 16 residues. The CDR3: CAWTLTGGGPNEKLFF. The CDR3 DNA reads TGTGCCTGGACCTTGACAGGGGGGGGCCCCAATGAAAAACTGTTTTTT.

The chain recombines TRBV11-2 with TRBJ2-7; TRBD1 is a possible D gene (6 bases). Germline-derived CDR1 and CDR2 are SGHAT and FQNNGV. V was trimmed by 4 bases and J by 3 bases, leaving 16 bases between them. The CDR3 covers 15 residues. The CDR3: CASSSYRVSIYEQYF. The CDR3 DNA sequence: TGTGCCAGCAGCTCATACAGGGTGTCTATCTACGAGCAGTACTTC.

The chain links TRBV4-3 to TRBJ2-2, with a weak D call TRBD2 (5 bases). The CDR3 length is 14 residues. Germline-derived CDR1 and CDR2 are LGHNA and YSLEER. The V end was cut by 4 bases, the J end by 7 bases, with 13 bases between. The CDR3 is CASSRERGSGELFF. The CDR3 DNA is TGCGCCAGCAGCCGAGAACGGGGTAGCGGGGAGCTGTTTTTT.

DNA of the CDR3: TGTGCCAGCAGGGAGACAGGGTCTGAAAAACTGTTTTTT. Translating it yields CASRETGSEKLFF. The chain links TRBV6-5 to TRBJ1-4; 7 bases match TRBD1. The CDR3 consists of 13 residues. Germline V CDR1 and CDR2: MNHEY, SVGAGI. V was clipped by 6 bases and J by 7 bases; unmatched bases: 5.

The chain recombines TRBV28 with TRBJ1-1; D gene unclear. The CDR3 is 13 residues long. The V gene lost 11 bases and the J gene lost 5 bases, with 18 bases spanning the gap. Germline assignment: CDR1 MDHEN and CDR2 SYDVKM. This chain's CDR3 is CAGVRTEGTEAFF. CDR3 nucleotides: TGTGCCGGGGTGAGGACGGAGGGAACTGAAGCTTTCTTT.

This clone was seen only a few times. This sequence joins TRBV7-3 and TRBJ2-3; 10 positions agree with TRBD2. With V trimmed by 2 bases and J by 6 bases, 5 bases remained unmatched. The CDR3 length is 15 residues. Germline-derived CDR1 and CDR2 are SGHTA and FQGTGA. This chain's CDR3 is CASSLEAGGRDTQYF. The CDR3, as DNA: TGTGCCAGCAGCTTAGAAGCGGGAGGGAGGGATACGCAGTATTTT.

The CDR3 DNA is TGTGCCAGCTCACCCTATGGGGCTCAGAATTCACCCCTCCACTTT. Translation gives CASSPYGAQNSPLHF. The rearrangement uses TRBV18 and TRBJ1-6; D possibly corresponds to TRBD1 (5 bases). Germline-derived CDR1 and CDR2 are KGHSH and LQKENI. This CDR3 contains 15 residues. V lost 3 bases to trimming and J lost 7 bases, with 13 bases between them.

This chain uses TRBV11-2 with TRBJ2-3, with TRBD2 as a possible D gene (5 bases). Trimming took 0 bases from V and 10 from J, leaving 14 bases between them. There are 14 residues in the CDR3. Germline V CDR1 and CDR2: SGHAT, FQNNGV. The CDR3, as DNA: TGTGCCAGCAGCTTAGAGGGCGGGCCAGCGGCGCAGTATTTT. Amino acid sequence: CASSLEGGPAAQYF.